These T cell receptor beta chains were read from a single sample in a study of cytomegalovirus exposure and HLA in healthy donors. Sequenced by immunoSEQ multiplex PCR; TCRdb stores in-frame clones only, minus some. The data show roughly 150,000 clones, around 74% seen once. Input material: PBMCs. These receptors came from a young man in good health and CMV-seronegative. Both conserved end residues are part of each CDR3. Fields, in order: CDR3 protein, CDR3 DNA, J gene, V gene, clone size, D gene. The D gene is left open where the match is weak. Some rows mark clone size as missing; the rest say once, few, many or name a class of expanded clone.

CDR3aa: CASSQAEEGEGSYNEQFF
CDR3nt: TGTGCCAGCAGCCAAGCCGAGGAGGGAGAAGGTTCCTACAATGAGCAGTTCTTC
j_gene: TRBJ2-1
v_gene: TRBV4-2
abundance: .
d_gene: .

CDR3aa: CASSAGTPYYGYTF
CDR3nt: TGTGCCAGCAGCGCCGGGACACCTTACTATGGCTACACCTTC
j_gene: TRBJ1-2
v_gene: TRBV9
abundance: .
d_gene: .

CDR3aa: CASGGLAGDTGELFF
CDR3nt: TGTGCCAGCGGGGGACTAGCGGGGGACACCGGGGAGCTGTTTTTT
j_gene: TRBJ2-2
v_gene: TRBV6-6
abundance: .
d_gene: TRBD2

CDR3aa: CASSPLGQGGHEQFF
CDR3nt: TGTGCCAGCAGCCCACTCGGACAGGGCGGCCATGAGCAGTTCTTC
j_gene: TRBJ2-1
v_gene: TRBV27
abundance: .
d_gene: TRBD1

CDR3aa: CASSLLAGESHEQYF
CDR3nt: TGTGCCAGCAGTTTACTAGCGGGAGAGTCCCACGAGCAGTACTTC
j_gene: TRBJ2-7
v_gene: TRBV6-5
abundance: .
d_gene: TRBD2

CDR3aa: CASSPGTGRSYNEQFF
CDR3nt: TGTGCCAGCAGCCCCGGGACAGGGAGGTCATACAATGAGCAGTTCTTC
j_gene: TRBJ2-1
v_gene: TRBV7-2
abundance: .
d_gene: TRBD1

CDR3aa: CASSEYAEGLYEQYF
CDR3nt: TGTGCCAGCAGTGAATATGCGGAAGGACTCTACGAGCAGTACTTC
j_gene: TRBJ2-7
v_gene: TRBV2
abundance: .
d_gene: .

CDR3aa: CASSSPEARETQYF
CDR3nt: TGTGCCAGCAGCTCCCCCGAAGCGAGAGAGACCCAGTACTTC
j_gene: TRBJ2-5
v_gene: TRBV7-9
abundance: .
d_gene: .

CDR3aa: CASSPDRVKDTQYF
CDR3nt: TGTGCCAGCTCACCAGACAGGGTTAAGGATACGCAGTATTTT
j_gene: TRBJ2-3
v_gene: TRBV18
abundance: .
d_gene: TRBD1

CDR3aa: CASSPTGTSGRPGEQYF
CDR3nt: TGTGCCAGCAGTCCTACCGGGACTAGCGGGAGGCCGGGGGAGCAGTACTTC
j_gene: TRBJ2-7
v_gene: TRBV27
abundance: .
d_gene: TRBD2

CDR3aa: CASSSFRRADTQYF
CDR3nt: TGTGCCAGCAGCTCCTTCCGCAGGGCAGATACGCAGTATTTT
j_gene: TRBJ2-3
v_gene: TRBV7-2
abundance: .
d_gene: .

CDR3aa: CALPLVTTGTAFF
CDR3nt: TGTGCCTTACCTCTGGTGACGACGGGTACGGCTTTCTTT
j_gene: TRBJ1-1
v_gene: TRBV30
abundance: .
d_gene: .

CDR3aa: CASSWGLAIQETQYF
CDR3nt: TGTGCCAGCAGCTGGGGACTGGCGATACAAGAGACCCAGTACTTC
j_gene: TRBJ2-5
v_gene: TRBV5-6
abundance: .
d_gene: .

CDR3aa: CASSLEGRPPSYEQYF
CDR3nt: TGTGCCAGCAGCTTAGAGGGGAGGCCCCCCTCCTACGAGCAGTACTTC
j_gene: TRBJ2-7
v_gene: TRBV7-2
abundance: few
d_gene: .

CDR3aa: CASSQTGSNQPQHF
CDR3nt: TGTGCCAGCAGCCAGACAGGAAGCAATCAGCCCCAGCATTTT
j_gene: TRBJ1-5
v_gene: TRBV27
abundance: .
d_gene: .

CDR3aa: CASSLAGTGELFF
CDR3nt: TGCGCCAGCAGCTTGGCAGGAACCGGGGAGCTGTTTTTT
j_gene: TRBJ2-2
v_gene: TRBV5-1
abundance: .
d_gene: .

CDR3aa: CASTTPTGGNYGYTF
CDR3nt: TGTGCCAGTACCACCCCGACAGGGGGGAACTATGGCTACACCTTC
j_gene: TRBJ1-2
v_gene: TRBV19
abundance: .
d_gene: TRBD1

CDR3aa: CASSLGGLAGGYEQYF
CDR3nt: TGTGCCAGCAGCTTGGGGGGACTAGCGGGAGGCTACGAGCAGTACTTC
j_gene: TRBJ2-7
v_gene: TRBV5-4
abundance: .
d_gene: TRBD2

CDR3aa: CASSIVSGSDNYGYTF
CDR3nt: TGTGCCAGTAGTATAGTCTCCGGCAGCGATAACTATGGCTACACCTTC
j_gene: TRBJ1-2
v_gene: TRBV19
abundance: .
d_gene: .

CDR3aa: CASSLFGCGAPRRTTDTQYF
CDR3nt: TGTGCCAGCAGTTTATTCGGCTGTGGGGCCCCGAGAAGAACCACAGATACGCAGTATTTT
j_gene: TRBJ2-3
v_gene: TRBV28
abundance: .
d_gene: .

CDR3aa: CASSPREAASSYEQYF
CDR3nt: TGTGCCAGCAGCCCCCGAGAAGCGGCAAGCTCCTACGAGCAGTACTTC
j_gene: TRBJ2-7
v_gene: TRBV11-2
abundance: once
d_gene: .

CDR3aa: CASSVDLGPGNEQYF
CDR3nt: TGTGCCAGCAGCGTAGATCTGGGGCCGGGCAACGAGCAGTACTTC
j_gene: TRBJ2-7
v_gene: TRBV9
abundance: .
d_gene: .

CDR3aa: CASSPPVAGQETQYF
CDR3nt: TGCGCCAGCAGCCCGCCGGTGGCAGGACAAGAGACCCAGTACTTC
j_gene: TRBJ2-5
v_gene: TRBV5-1
abundance: .
d_gene: .

CDR3aa: CASSDDRNTEAFF
CDR3nt: TGCGCCAGCAGTGACGACAGGAACACTGAAGCTTTCTTT
j_gene: TRBJ1-1
v_gene: TRBV10-2
abundance: .
d_gene: .

CDR3aa: CSIPTGSGNTIYF
CDR3nt: TGTTCCATCCCGACGGGGTCAGGAAACACCATATATTTT
j_gene: TRBJ1-3
v_gene: TRBV7-9
abundance: .
d_gene: .

CDR3aa: CASSPRRSWTQYF
CDR3nt: TGTGCCAGCAGCCCAAGGCGGTCGTGGACCCAGTACTTC
j_gene: TRBJ2-5
v_gene: TRBV13
abundance: .
d_gene: .

CDR3aa: CASSAIRTANTEAFF
CDR3nt: TGTGCCAGCAGCGCCATACGGACAGCTAACACTGAAGCTTTCTTT
j_gene: TRBJ1-1
v_gene: TRBV9
abundance: .
d_gene: .

CDR3aa: CASSPGETIIYEQYF
CDR3nt: TGTGCCAGCAGCCCGGGGGAGACAATCATCTACGAGCAGTACTTC
j_gene: TRBJ2-7
v_gene: TRBV7-9
abundance: .
d_gene: .

CDR3aa: CASSIGPAGGQPQHF
CDR3nt: TGTGCCAGTAGTATCGGTCCGGCAGGGGGACAGCCCCAGCATTTT
j_gene: TRBJ1-5
v_gene: TRBV19
abundance: .
d_gene: TRBD1

CDR3aa: CASSLSRWDRSYEKLFF
CDR3nt: TGTGCCAGCAGCTTATCCCGTTGGGACAGGAGCTACGAAAAACTGTTTTTT
j_gene: TRBJ1-4
v_gene: TRBV7-9
abundance: .
d_gene: TRBD1

CDR3aa: CASSISFGDQPQHF
CDR3nt: TGTGCCAGTAGTATATCTTTCGGGGATCAGCCCCAGCATTTT
j_gene: TRBJ1-5
v_gene: TRBV19
abundance: .
d_gene: .

CDR3aa: CASSHPPGSGTEAFF
CDR3nt: TGTGCCAGCAGCCACCCCCCGGGGTCGGGCACTGAAGCTTTCTTT
j_gene: TRBJ1-1
v_gene: TRBV7-2
abundance: few
d_gene: .

CDR3aa: CASRDKAGSADTQYF
CDR3nt: TGTGCCAGCAGGGATAAAGCGGGATCTGCAGATACGCAGTATTTT
j_gene: TRBJ2-3
v_gene: TRBV27
abundance: .
d_gene: TRBD2

CDR3aa: CASSSTGAGYEQFF
CDR3nt: TGTGCCAGCAGCTCTACGGGAGCCGGATATGAGCAGTTCTTC
j_gene: TRBJ2-1
v_gene: TRBV7-9
abundance: .
d_gene: .

CDR3aa: CASSPRGGAGFHEQYF
CDR3nt: TGTGCCAGCAGCCCGAGGGGAGGAGCGGGCTTCCACGAGCAGTACTTC
j_gene: TRBJ2-7
v_gene: TRBV7-2
abundance: few
d_gene: .

CDR3aa: CASSIGGVREQYF
CDR3nt: TGTGCCAGTAGTATAGGCGGGGTGCGCGAGCAGTACTTC
j_gene: TRBJ2-7
v_gene: TRBV19
abundance: .
d_gene: .

CDR3aa: CASSLNRDVQYF
CDR3nt: TGCGCCAGCAGCCTAAACAGGGATGTTCAGTACTTC
j_gene: TRBJ2-7
v_gene: TRBV5-1
abundance: .
d_gene: .

CDR3aa: CASGPGGSETQYF
CDR3nt: TGTGCTAGTGGCCCGGGAGGCTCGGAGACCCAGTACTTC
j_gene: TRBJ2-5
v_gene: TRBV12-5
abundance: .
d_gene: TRBD2

CDR3aa: CASSLSGTTYNEQFF
CDR3nt: TGTGCCAGCAGCTTAAGCGGGACCACATACAATGAGCAGTTCTTC
j_gene: TRBJ2-1
v_gene: TRBV7-6
abundance: .
d_gene: TRBD2

CDR3aa: CASSLGSTYGYTF
CDR3nt: TGTGCCAGCAGCTTGGGGAGTACCTATGGCTACACCTTC
j_gene: TRBJ1-2
v_gene: TRBV7-9
abundance: few
d_gene: .

CDR3aa: CASSWAVNGVTDTQYF
CDR3nt: TGTGCCAGCAGCTGGGCAGTTAATGGCGTCACAGATACGCAGTATTTT
j_gene: TRBJ2-3
v_gene: TRBV11-3
abundance: .
d_gene: .

CDR3aa: CASSELERGTGGLYEQYF
CDR3nt: TGTGCCAGCAGCGAGCTTGAGCGGGGGACAGGGGGGCTCTACGAGCAGTACTTC
j_gene: TRBJ2-7
v_gene: TRBV9
abundance: .
d_gene: TRBD1

CDR3aa: CASSEGLSYEQYF
CDR3nt: TGTGCCAGCAGTGAGGGTCTCTCCTACGAGCAGTACTTC
j_gene: TRBJ2-7
v_gene: TRBV5-4
abundance: .
d_gene: .

CDR3aa: CASTGTARTGELFF
CDR3nt: TGTGCCAGCACAGGGACAGCCAGAACCGGGGAGCTGTTTTTT
j_gene: TRBJ2-2
v_gene: TRBV27
abundance: few
d_gene: TRBD1

CDR3aa: CASSEIGTGGYEQYF
CDR3nt: TGTGCCAGCAGTGAAATCGGAACAGGCGGCTACGAGCAGTACTTC
j_gene: TRBJ2-7
v_gene: TRBV6-1
abundance: .
d_gene: .

CDR3aa: CASSHSERLYEQYF
CDR3nt: TGTGCCAGCAGCCATTCCGAGCGGCTCTACGAGCAGTACTTC
j_gene: TRBJ2-7
v_gene: TRBV7-2
abundance: .
d_gene: .

CDR3aa: CASSLASAASLGNTGELFF
CDR3nt: TGTGCCAGCAGCTTAGCCTCGGCGGCCTCACTTGGGAACACCGGGGAGCTGTTTTTT
j_gene: TRBJ2-2
v_gene: TRBV11-2
abundance: .
d_gene: .

CDR3aa: CASSPRGSGRAGGSYNEQFF
CDR3nt: TGTGCCAGCAGCCCGCGGGGTAGCGGGAGGGCCGGGGGCTCCTACAATGAGCAGTTCTTC
j_gene: TRBJ2-1
v_gene: TRBV21-1
abundance: .
d_gene: .

CDR3aa: CASSRDQVYGYTF
CDR3nt: TGTGCCAGCAGCAGAGACCAGGTTTATGGCTACACCTTC
j_gene: TRBJ1-2
v_gene: TRBV7-9
abundance: .
d_gene: .

CDR3aa: CASSRTSGQETQYF
CDR3nt: TGTGCCAGCAGCAGGACTAGCGGGCAAGAGACCCAGTACTTC
j_gene: TRBJ2-5
v_gene: TRBV9
abundance: .
d_gene: TRBD2